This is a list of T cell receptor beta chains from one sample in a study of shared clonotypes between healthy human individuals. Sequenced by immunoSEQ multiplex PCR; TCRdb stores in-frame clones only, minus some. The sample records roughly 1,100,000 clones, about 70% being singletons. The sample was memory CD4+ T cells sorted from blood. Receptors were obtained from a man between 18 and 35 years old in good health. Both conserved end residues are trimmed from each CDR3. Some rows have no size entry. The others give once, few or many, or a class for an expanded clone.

CDR3 protein: ASSGSGVGETQY; clone size: -; V gene: TRBV6-1
CDR3 protein: ASSESGRAFYNEQF; clone size: -; V gene: TRBV19
CDR3 protein: ASSFETGQPQH; clone size: -; V gene: TRBV5-4
CDR3 protein: ASSQDLGRGKTQY; clone size: -; V gene: TRBV4-3
CDR3 protein: ASSLSWVFPTHNSPLH; clone size: once; V gene: TRBV7-2
CDR3 protein: ASSLPVGGSPLH; clone size: -; V gene: TRBV5-6
CDR3 protein: AISERDISSGNTIY; clone size: -; V gene: TRBV10-3
CDR3 protein: ASSAGPGDSPLH; clone size: -; V gene: TRBV9
CDR3 protein: ATSSSSAGGHDEQF; clone size: -; V gene: TRBV15
CDR3 protein: ASRRTLNTEAF; clone size: -; V gene: TRBV6-6
CDR3 protein: ASSLREGTQY; clone size: -; V gene: TRBV7-9
CDR3 protein: ASSQDKYVFDAGGPITGELF; clone size: once; V gene: TRBV4-2
CDR3 protein: AARGAGVYGYT; clone size: once; V gene: TRBV6-5
CDR3 protein: ASSLGVAGGRETQY; clone size: -; V gene: TRBV11-2
CDR3 protein: ASSSLTGGNQPQH; clone size: -; V gene: TRBV5-1
CDR3 protein: ASSQGQGALIGETQY; clone size: -; V gene: TRBV4-1
CDR3 protein: AISDSGGAEAF; clone size: -; V gene: TRBV10-3
CDR3 protein: ASSYQGGSGEQY; clone size: -; V gene: TRBV7-8
CDR3 protein: ASSLFPRGLEVDEAF; clone size: once; V gene: TRBV27
CDR3 protein: ASSPPPDTNTGELF; clone size: -; V gene: TRBV28
CDR3 protein: ASSQERTSGANVLT; clone size: -; V gene: TRBV4-1
CDR3 protein: ASRPGTGDYQPQH; clone size: -; V gene: TRBV6-5
CDR3 protein: ASSLGGGSTDTQY; clone size: once; V gene: TRBV11-3
CDR3 protein: ASSPRVNTEAF; clone size: -; V gene: TRBV28
CDR3 protein: ASSQDFRRGNSYEQY; clone size: -; V gene: TRBV4-3
CDR3 protein: ASSTGAGGTYEQY; clone size: -; V gene: TRBV2
CDR3 protein: ASSRPGGDTEAF; clone size: -; V gene: TRBV4-2
CDR3 protein: ASSLSGIHEQY; clone size: -; V gene: TRBV28
CDR3 protein: ASSIHQNQPQH; clone size: -; V gene: TRBV19
CDR3 protein: ASSRRDRENSPLH; clone size: -; V gene: TRBV19
CDR3 protein: ASSVRQGPNEKLF; clone size: -; V gene: TRBV5-4
CDR3 protein: ASSVLAGALDTQY; clone size: -; V gene: TRBV9
CDR3 protein: ASSGGTASTEAF; clone size: few; V gene: TRBV5-1
CDR3 protein: ASSFSGLAGGPRTQY; clone size: once; V gene: TRBV7-2
CDR3 protein: ASSLDSEYNEQF; clone size: -; V gene: TRBV11-2
CDR3 protein: ASSLTSGGPYNEQF; clone size: once; V gene: TRBV5-1
CDR3 protein: ASSPLVADSNYGYT; clone size: -; V gene: TRBV18
CDR3 protein: ASNRDSSTDTQY; clone size: -; V gene: TRBV6-6
CDR3 protein: ASGLDGGNYEQY; clone size: -; V gene: TRBV12-5
CDR3 protein: ASSYQGLIYEQY; clone size: -; V gene: TRBV6-5
CDR3 protein: ASVVDSGGRFDTQY; clone size: once; V gene: TRBV28
CDR3 protein: ASSLVYRGADYGYT; clone size: -; V gene: TRBV5-6
CDR3 protein: AWSVGQGDNSPLH; clone size: -; V gene: TRBV30
CDR3 protein: ASSLPRGDTEAF; clone size: once; V gene: TRBV5-1
CDR3 protein: ASSIGEETQY; clone size: many; V gene: TRBV19
CDR3 protein: ASRSTGRGEKLF; clone size: -; V gene: TRBV11-2
CDR3 protein: AWSVPSVETQY; clone size: -; V gene: TRBV30
CDR3 protein: ASSLARFNEKLF; clone size: -; V gene: TRBV7-2
CDR3 protein: ASSLAMGKQF; clone size: -; V gene: TRBV5-6
CDR3 protein: ASSLILRDRGRGQY; clone size: -; V gene: TRBV7-2